The T cell receptor beta chain described here comes from a study of blood T cell repertoires in COVID-19. Study context: COVID-19 samples, acute and convalescent, were from the United States, Italy and Spain. From T cells, B-cell-depleted T cells, or PBMCs came the material, which was cDNA or gDNA.

Germline V gives CDR1 SEHNR, CDR2 FQNEAQ (reference sequence). The CDR3 loop spans 15 amino acids. The V and J ends lost 1 base and 4 bases respectively, with 10 bases between them. In the study's own analysis: Amplified reference gene primers provided the basis for estimating nucleated cell counts. Method: immunoSEQ multiplex PCR; TCRdb's copy keeps in-frame clones and lacks some. V and J calls and clone size are those listed in that table; D and trimming were worked out from the DNA. The repertoire consists of about 140,000 clones, with about 91% occurring once and the leading ten covering about 28%.

Sequencing was carried out using peripheral blood. The clonotype originates from a human donor in a cohort sampled during active COVID-19. The chain combines TRBV7-9 with TRBJ1-4; D gene uncertain. The DNA of the CDR3 is TGTGCCAGCAGCTTAGATCGGGGATTTAATGAAAAACTGTTTTTT. It codes for CASSLDRGFNEKLFF.